The TCR beta chain under discussion was sequenced for a study of blood T cells in healthy people across ages. For the second PCR, which ran for about 7 to 11 cycles, a sample-barcoded 5' primer and a J-beta primer mix were used. TCRdb used MiXCR to reprocess the 5' RACE reads, holding one entry per CDR3 protein. The data contain 1 million to 1.2 million distinct CDR3 sequences, around two fifths of them singletons. This CDR3 has 15 amino acids. Germline CDR1 MNHEY, CDR2 SVGEGT. The junction had 11 bases not matched to a gene; V was cut back by 3 bases and J by 7 bases. Study-wide results and limits: Versus aged donors, long-lived donors had higher diversity and more naive CD4+ cells. Without sorted subsets, naive and antigen-experienced compartments could not be conclusively compared.

This clonotype was counted only a few times. Its antigen remains unknown. The specimen sequenced was blood. The source is a man aged 18-30 years in good health. V and J are TRBV6-2 or TRBV6-3 and TRBJ1-2; 7 bases match TRBD1. CDR3 DNA sequence: TGTGCCAGCAGTTATCGGGACAGTGCCCCGGGTGGCTACACCTTC. Its translation: CASSYRDSAPGGYTF.